This entry features one T cell receptor beta chain sequence. What it recognizes is unknown. The PCR employed 60 Vbeta primers together with 13 Jbeta primers. Only in-frame clones appear in the TCRdb table, and some are missing; sequencing was by immunoSEQ multiplex PCR. The data show approximately 160,000 clones, roughly 64% seen once. CDR1 and CDR2 (germline): SGHTA, FQGNSA. This CDR3 contains 13 residues. V was trimmed by 0 bases and J by 9 bases, leaving 6 bases between them. These data come from a study of cytomegalovirus exposure and HLA in healthy donors. Findings of the study overall: TCR association rates varied by HLA locus in a later analysis, with DRB1 highest and HLA-C lowest.

This TCR came from a woman in her thirties in good health and CMV-seropositive. The chain couples TRBV7-2 to TRBJ1-6, with D perhaps matching TRBD1 (5 bases). The sequencing sample was made of PBMCs. The CDR3 reads CASSLAGGSPLHF. DNA of the CDR3: TGTGCCAGCAGCTTAGCGGGGGGTTCACCCCTCCACTTT.